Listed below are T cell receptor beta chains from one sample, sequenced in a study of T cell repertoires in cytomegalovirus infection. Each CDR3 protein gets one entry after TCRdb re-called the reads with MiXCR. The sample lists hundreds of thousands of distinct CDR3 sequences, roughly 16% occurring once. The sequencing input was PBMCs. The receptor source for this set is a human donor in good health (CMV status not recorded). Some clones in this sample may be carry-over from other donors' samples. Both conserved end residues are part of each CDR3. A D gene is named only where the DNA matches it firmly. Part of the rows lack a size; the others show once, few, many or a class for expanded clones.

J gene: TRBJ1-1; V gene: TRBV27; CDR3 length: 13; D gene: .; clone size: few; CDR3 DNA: TGTGCCAGCAGTTTCGGGTTGGACACTGAAGCTTTCTTT; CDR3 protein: CASSFGLDTEAFF
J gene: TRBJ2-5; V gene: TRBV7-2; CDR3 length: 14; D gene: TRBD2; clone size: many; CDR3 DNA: TGTGCCAGCAGCACAGAGACTAGCGCAGAGACCCAGTACTTC; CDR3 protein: CASSTETSAETQYF
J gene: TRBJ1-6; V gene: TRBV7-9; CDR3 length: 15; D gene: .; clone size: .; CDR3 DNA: TGTGCCAGCAGCTTAGGCCCGGGAGCAAATTCACCCCTCCACTTT; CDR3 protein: CASSLGPGANSPLHF
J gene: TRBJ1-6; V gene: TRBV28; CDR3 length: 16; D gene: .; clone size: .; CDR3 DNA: TGTGCCAGCAGTGTTGCCGGGACATCGAATAATTCACCCCTCCACTTT; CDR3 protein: CASSVAGTSNNSPLHF
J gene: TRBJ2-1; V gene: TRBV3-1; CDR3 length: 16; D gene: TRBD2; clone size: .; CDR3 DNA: TGTGCCAGCAGCCAACCGGGGACTAGCGGGGCCCACGAGCAGTTCTTC; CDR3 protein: CASSQPGTSGAHEQFF
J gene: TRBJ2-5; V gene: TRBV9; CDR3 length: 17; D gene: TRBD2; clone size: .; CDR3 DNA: TGTGCCAGCAGCCCCCAACTAGCGGGGGGTTTTAGCGAGACCCAGTACTTC; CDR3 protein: CASSPQLAGGFSETQYF
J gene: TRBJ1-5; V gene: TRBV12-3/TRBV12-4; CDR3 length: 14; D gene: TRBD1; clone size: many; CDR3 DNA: TGTGCCAGCAGTTTATGGGACAGTCCTTGGCCCCAGCATTTT; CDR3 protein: CASSLWDSPWPQHF
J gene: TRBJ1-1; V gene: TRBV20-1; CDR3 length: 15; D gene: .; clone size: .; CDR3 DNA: TGCAGTGCTAGAGGAGGGGCGAGGGGTGGAACTGAAGCTTTCTTT; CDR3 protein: CSARGGARGGTEAFF
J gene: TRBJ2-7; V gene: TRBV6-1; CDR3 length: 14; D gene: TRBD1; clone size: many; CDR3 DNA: TGTGCCAGCAGCCGGGGACAGGGAAGCTACGAGCAGTACTTC; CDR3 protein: CASSRGQGSYEQYF
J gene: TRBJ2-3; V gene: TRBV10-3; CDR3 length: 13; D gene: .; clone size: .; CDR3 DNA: TGTGCCATCAGTGACGGGGACACAGATACGCAGTATTTT; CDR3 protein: CAISDGDTDTQYF
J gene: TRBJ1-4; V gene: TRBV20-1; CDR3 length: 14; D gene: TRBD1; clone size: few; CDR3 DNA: TGCAGTGCGCTATACGCGTCCCAGGGGGGTCTGCGTCGTTTT; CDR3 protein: CSALYASQGGLRRF
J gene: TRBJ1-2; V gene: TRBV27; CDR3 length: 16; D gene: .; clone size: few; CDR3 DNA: TGTGCCAGCAGTTTAAGGCAGGGGTTAGCTAACTATGGCTACACCTTC; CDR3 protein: CASSLRQGLANYGYTF
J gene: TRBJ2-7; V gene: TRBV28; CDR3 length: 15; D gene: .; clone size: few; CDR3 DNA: TGTGCCAGCAGCCATCAGGGGTCTCGCTCCTACGAGCAGTACTTC; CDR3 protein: CASSHQGSRSYEQYF
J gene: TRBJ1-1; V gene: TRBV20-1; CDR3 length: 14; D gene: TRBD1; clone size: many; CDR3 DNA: TGCAGTGCTAGAGCCTCGACAGGGCACACTGAAGCTTTCTTT; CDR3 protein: CSARASTGHTEAFF
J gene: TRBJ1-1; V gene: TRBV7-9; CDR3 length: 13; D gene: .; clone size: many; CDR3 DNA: TGTGCCAGCAGCGGGGCGAGGGACACTGAAGCTTTCTTT; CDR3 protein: CASSGARDTEAFF
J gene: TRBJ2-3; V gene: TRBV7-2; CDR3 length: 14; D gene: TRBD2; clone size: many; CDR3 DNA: TGTGCCAGCAGCGCTAGCGGGGGGGGAGATACGCAGTATTTT; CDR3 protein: CASSASGGGDTQYF
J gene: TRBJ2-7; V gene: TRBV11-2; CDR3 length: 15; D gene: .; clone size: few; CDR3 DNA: TGTGCCAGCAGGATCGGAGCCTCAAGCTCCTACGAGCAGTACTTC; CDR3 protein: CASRIGASSSYEQYF
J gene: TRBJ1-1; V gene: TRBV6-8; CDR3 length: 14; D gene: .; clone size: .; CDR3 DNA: TGTGCCAGCAGCCGGGACACAGGGAGCCCAGTGGCTTTCTTT; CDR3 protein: CASSRDTGSPVAFF
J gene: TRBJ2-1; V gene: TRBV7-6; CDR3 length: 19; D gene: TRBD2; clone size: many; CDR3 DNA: TGTGCCAGCAGCACCCGACTAGCGGGGGGGCTCCCCTCCTACAATGAGCAGTTCTTC; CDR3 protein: CASSTRLAGGLPSYNEQFF
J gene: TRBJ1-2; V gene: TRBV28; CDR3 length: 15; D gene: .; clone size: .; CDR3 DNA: TGTGCCAGCAGTTTAGGCGGGTTACCTAACTATGGCTACACCTTC; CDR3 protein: CASSLGGLPNYGYTF
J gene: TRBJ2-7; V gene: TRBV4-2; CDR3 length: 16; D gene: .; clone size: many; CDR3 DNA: TGTGCCAGCAGCCAAGATGCGGCGGGGGCGGGGTTCGAGCAGTACTTC; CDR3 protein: CASSQDAAGAGFEQYF
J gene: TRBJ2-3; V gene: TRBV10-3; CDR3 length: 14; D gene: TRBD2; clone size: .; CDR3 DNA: TGTGCCAGTGCAGGCGGGGGGGTCGCAGATACGCAGTATTTT; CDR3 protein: CASAGGGVADTQYF
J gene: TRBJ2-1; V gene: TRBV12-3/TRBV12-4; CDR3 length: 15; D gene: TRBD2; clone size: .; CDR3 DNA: TGTGCCAGCAGTCCGGGACTAGCGGGGCCTAATGAGCAGTTCTTC; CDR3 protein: CASSPGLAGPNEQFF
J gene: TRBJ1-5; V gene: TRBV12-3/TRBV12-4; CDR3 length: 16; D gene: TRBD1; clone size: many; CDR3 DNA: TGTGCCAGCAGTCAGGGGGGGCCGCAGGGCAATCAGCCCCAGCATTTT; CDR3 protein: CASSQGGPQGNQPQHF
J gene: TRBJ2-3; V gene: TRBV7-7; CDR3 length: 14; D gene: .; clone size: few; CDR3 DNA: TGTGCTAGCAGCCTAGGGACCAGAATAGATACGCAGTATTTT; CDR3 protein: CASSLGTRIDTQYF
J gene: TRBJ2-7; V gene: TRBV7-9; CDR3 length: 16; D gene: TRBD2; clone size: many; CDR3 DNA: TGTGCCAGCAGCTTAGGAGGCAGCGGGGGCACCTACGAGCAGTACTTC; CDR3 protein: CASSLGGSGGTYEQYF
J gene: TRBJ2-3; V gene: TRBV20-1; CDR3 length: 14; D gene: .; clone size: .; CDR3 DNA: TGCAGTGCTAGAGATCCGGGGGGCACAGATACGCAGTATTTT; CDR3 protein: CSARDPGGTDTQYF
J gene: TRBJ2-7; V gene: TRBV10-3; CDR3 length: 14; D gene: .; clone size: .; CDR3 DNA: TGTGCCATTTCGTCCGGGACGGTAATCGACGAGCAGTACTTC; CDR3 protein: CAISSGTVIDEQYF
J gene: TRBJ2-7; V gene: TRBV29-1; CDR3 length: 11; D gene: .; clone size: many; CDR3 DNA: TGCAGCGTTGGGTTTGGGGACGAGCAGTACTTC; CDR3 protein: CSVGFGDEQYF
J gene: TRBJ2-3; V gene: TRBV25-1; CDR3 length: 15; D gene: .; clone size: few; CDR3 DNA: TGTGCCAGCAGTGCCCTGTGGGGTAGCACAGATACGCAGTATTTT; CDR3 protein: CASSALWGSTDTQYF
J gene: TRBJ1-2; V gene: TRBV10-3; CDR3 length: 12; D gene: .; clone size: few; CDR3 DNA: TGTGCCATCAGTGTCTCCATCTATGGCTACACCTTC; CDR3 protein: CAISVSIYGYTF
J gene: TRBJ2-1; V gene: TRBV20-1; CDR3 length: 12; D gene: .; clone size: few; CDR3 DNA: TGCAGTGCTAGCCTAGGTTACAATGAGCAGTTCTTC; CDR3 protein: CSASLGYNEQFF
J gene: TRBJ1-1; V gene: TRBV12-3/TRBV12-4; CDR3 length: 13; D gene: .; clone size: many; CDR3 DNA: TGTGCCAGCAGTTTGAACAGCAACACTGAAGCTTTCTTT; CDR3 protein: CASSLNSNTEAFF